A selection of T cell receptor beta chains follows, all from one sample in a study of blood T cell repertoires in COVID-19. The table came from immunoSEQ multiplex PCR; TCRdb's copy has only in-frame clones and leaves some out. The sample includes about 350,000 clones, around 87% of them seen just once. Source material: PBMCs or T cells enriched from blood (not recorded which). Source of these receptors: a woman aged 25 to 39 who had recovered from COVID-19. Each CDR3 is given with its conserved first and last residue. Each record gives: V gene, clone size, J gene, D gene, CDR3 protein, CDR3 DNA. D genes are given only for firm matches. Expanded clones are given a class, and other clones once, few, many or no size at all.

V: TRBV4-1; size: -; J: TRBJ2-7; D: -; CDR3: CASSQVATGTDEQYF; DNA: TGCGCCAGCAGCCAAGTTGCGACAGGGACTGACGAGCAGTACTTC
V: TRBV2; size: -; J: TRBJ1-5; D: -; CDR3: CASSQEGQPQHF; DNA: TGTGCCAGCAGCCAAGAGGGACAGCCCCAGCATTTT
V: TRBV6-5; size: -; J: TRBJ1-2; D: -; CDR3: CASSYSNRAYGYTF; DNA: TGTGCCAGCAGTTACTCGAACAGGGCTTATGGCTACACCTTC
V: TRBV2; size: -; J: TRBJ1-1; D: TRBD1; CDR3: CASRTGFPAFF; DNA: TGTGCCAGCCGGACAGGCTTTCCAGCTTTCTTT
V: TRBV6-1; size: -; J: TRBJ1-5; D: -; CDR3: CASSDGQSRLAQHF; DNA: TGTGCCAGCAGTGATGGACAGTCTCGACTCGCCCAGCATTTT
V: TRBV27; size: few; J: TRBJ1-1; D: -; CDR3: CASSLFQVGAAEAFF; DNA: TGTGCCAGCAGTTTATTCCAGGTGGGGGCCGCAGAGGCTTTCTTT
V: TRBV4-1; size: -; J: TRBJ1-2; D: TRBD1; CDR3: CASSQEQGTPYGYTF; DNA: TGCGCCAGCAGCCAAGAACAGGGGACTCCCTATGGCTACACCTTC
V: TRBV29-1; size: -; J: TRBJ1-1; D: -; CDR3: CSVGRGDTEAFF; DNA: TGCAGCGTTGGCAGGGGAGACACTGAAGCTTTCTTT
V: TRBV7-2; size: -; J: TRBJ2-2; D: TRBD1; CDR3: CASSYRGANTGELFF; DNA: TGTGCCAGCAGTTACAGGGGAGCGAACACCGGGGAGCTGTTTTTT
V: TRBV7-2; size: -; J: TRBJ2-2; D: -; CDR3: CASSPTDSHTGELFF; DNA: TGTGCCAGCAGCCCAACGGACAGTCACACCGGGGAGCTGTTTTTT
V: TRBV10-1; size: -; J: TRBJ2-5; D: TRBD1; CDR3: CAGPRGQGAGETQYF; DNA: TGCGCCGGCCCGAGGGGACAGGGGGCCGGAGAGACCCAGTACTTC
V: TRBV3-1/TRBV3-2; size: -; J: TRBJ1-4; D: -; CDR3: CASGKQGPVSEKLFF; DNA: TGTGCCAGTGGAAAGCAGGGCCCAGTTAGTGAAAAACTGTTTTTT
V: TRBV7-6; size: -; J: TRBJ1-3; D: -; CDR3: CASSSGQFSGNTIYF; DNA: TGTGCCAGCAGCTCAGGACAGTTCTCTGGAAACACCATATATTTT
V: TRBV7-9; size: -; J: TRBJ1-1; D: -; CDR3: CASSLGQNRATEAFF; DNA: TGTGCCAGCAGCTTAGGACAAAACAGGGCCACTGAAGCTTTCTTT
V: TRBV2; size: -; J: TRBJ1-1; D: -; CDR3: CASSPRGSTEAFF; DNA: TGTGCCAGCAGTCCCCGGGGGAGCACTGAAGCTTTCTTT
V: TRBV27; size: -; J: TRBJ1-4; D: -; CDR3: CASSFVFPTNEKLFF; DNA: TGTGCCAGCAGTTTCGTGTTCCCAACTAATGAAAAACTGTTTTTT
V: TRBV11-2; size: -; J: TRBJ2-6; D: -; CDR3: CASSLSSAGANVLTF; DNA: TGTGCCAGCAGCCTCAGTTCTGCTGGGGCCAACGTCCTGACTTTC
V: TRBV4-1; size: -; J: TRBJ2-5; D: -; CDR3: CASSHPKVATSPSGRTQYF; DNA: TGCGCCAGCAGCCACCCGAAGGTAGCGACGAGCCCCTCAGGTCGGACCCAGTACTTC
V: TRBV12-2; size: -; J: TRBJ1-6; D: -; CDR3: CASRSSRERDSPLHF; DNA: TGTGCAAGTCGCTCGAGCCGGGAACGGGATTCACCCCTCCACTTT
V: TRBV6-1; size: -; J: TRBJ1-3; D: TRBD1; CDR3: CASSEDRGQWNTIYF; DNA: TGTGCCAGCAGTGAAGACAGGGGGCAATGGAACACCATATATTTT
V: TRBV3-1/TRBV3-2; size: -; J: TRBJ2-2; D: -; CDR3: CASSRHTRGAGELFF; DNA: TGTGCCAGCAGCCGGCATACCCGGGGAGCCGGGGAGCTGTTTTTT
V: TRBV20-1; size: -; J: TRBJ2-7; D: TRBD2; CDR3: CSASGLAAYEQYF; DNA: TGCAGTGCTAGTGGGCTAGCGGCCTACGAGCAGTACTTC
V: TRBV2; size: once; J: TRBJ1-1; D: -; CDR3: CASDGGDSDLNGEAFF; DNA: TGTGCCAGCGATGGGGGGGACTCGGACCTTAACGGTGAAGCTTTCTTT
V: TRBV9; size: once; J: TRBJ1-2; D: -; CDR3: CASSATPGGFGGYTF; DNA: TGTGCCAGCAGCGCAACCCCGGGGGGGTTTGGAGGCTACACCTTC
V: TRBV27; size: -; J: TRBJ2-6; D: -; CDR3: CASSRRDGANVLTF; DNA: TGTGCCAGCAGCCGCAGGGATGGGGCCAACGTCCTGACTTTC
V: TRBV28; size: -; J: TRBJ1-1; D: -; CDR3: CASTQGRNTEAFF; DNA: TGTGCCAGCACCCAAGGGAGAAACACTGAAGCTTTCTTT
V: TRBV7-2; size: once; J: TRBJ2-2; D: TRBD1; CDR3: CASSLGLGTGDPGELFF; DNA: TGTGCCAGCAGCTTGGGGTTGGGGACAGGGGATCCCGGGGAGCTGTTTTTT
V: TRBV5-4; size: -; J: TRBJ1-1; D: TRBD1; CDR3: CASSSEGAPTEAFF; DNA: TGTGCCAGCAGCAGCGAGGGGGCCCCCACTGAAGCTTTCTTT
V: TRBV5-4; size: -; J: TRBJ1-5; D: -; CDR3: CASRSEGYNQPQHF; DNA: TGTGCCAGCAGGTCTGAGGGTTACAATCAGCCCCAGCATTTT
V: TRBV5-1; size: -; J: TRBJ2-1; D: -; CDR3: CASSLEPEYEQFF; DNA: TGCGCCAGCAGCTTGGAACCTGAGTATGAGCAGTTCTTC
V: TRBV11-2; size: few; J: TRBJ1-6; D: -; CDR3: CASSLGSYNSPLHF; DNA: TGTGCCAGCAGCTTAGGCAGCTATAATTCACCCCTCCACTTT
V: TRBV6-6; size: few; J: TRBJ1-1; D: -; CDR3: CASRPRADTEAFF; DNA: TGTGCCAGCCGGCCCAGGGCGGACACTGAAGCTTTCTTT
V: TRBV9; size: -; J: TRBJ1-1; D: TRBD1; CDR3: CASSVVPGTVRTEAFF; DNA: TGTGCCAGCAGCGTAGTCCCGGGGACAGTGAGGACTGAAGCTTTCTTT
V: TRBV7-8; size: -; J: TRBJ2-7; D: -; CDR3: CASSLRARSESGEQYF; DNA: TGTGCCAGCAGCTTACGCGCCCGATCAGAAAGCGGCGAGCAGTACTTC
V: TRBV28; size: -; J: TRBJ1-5; D: -; CDR3: CASSPRDSRVQPQHF; DNA: TGTGCCAGCAGCCCTCGGGACTCGAGGGTGCAGCCCCAGCATTTT
V: TRBV2; size: -; J: TRBJ2-1; D: -; CDR3: CASSEWGGLINEQFF; DNA: TGTGCCAGCAGTGAGTGGGGGGGCCTCATAAATGAGCAGTTCTTC
V: TRBV29-1; size: -; J: TRBJ1-1; D: TRBD1; CDR3: CSGRTGGGEAFF; DNA: TGCAGCGGACGAACAGGGGGCGGGGAAGCTTTCTTT
V: TRBV12-3/TRBV12-4; size: once; J: TRBJ1-1; D: -; CDR3: CASNPGLPTEAFF; DNA: TGTGCCAGCAACCCGGGACTACCGACTGAAGCTTTCTTT
V: TRBV28; size: -; J: TRBJ1-5; D: -; CDR3: CASSFQSYYSNQPQHF; DNA: TGTGCCAGCAGTTTTCAAAGCTACTATAGCAATCAGCCCCAGCATTTT
V: TRBV6-4; size: -; J: TRBJ2-7; D: TRBD1; CDR3: CASSVDRDSYEQYF; DNA: TGTGCCAGCAGTGTGGACAGGGACTCCTACGAGCAGTACTTC
V: TRBV9; size: few; J: TRBJ1-2; D: TRBD1; CDR3: CASSEGYGTVLYGYTF; DNA: TGTGCCAGCAGCGAGGGGTATGGGACAGTCCTCTATGGCTACACCTTC
V: TRBV11-3; size: -; J: TRBJ2-1; D: TRBD2; CDR3: CASSPGTRTHNEQFF; DNA: TGTGCCAGCAGCCCCGGGACTAGAACCCACAATGAGCAGTTCTTC
V: TRBV9; size: -; J: TRBJ2-1; D: TRBD2; CDR3: CASSEGLAGSYNEQFF; DNA: TGTGCCAGCAGCGAGGGACTAGCGGGTTCCTACAATGAGCAGTTCTTC